Included here is one T cell receptor beta chain sequence, with context. The length of the CDR3 is 16 residues. The V and J ends lost 0 bases and 2 bases respectively, with 17 bases between them. From germline, CDR1 is GTSNPN and CDR2 SVGIG (reference sequence). Original handling: Reference gene primer amplification in the assay estimated nucleated cell counts. Generated by immunoSEQ multiplex PCR, the TCRdb table keeps only in-frame clones and is missing some. That table supplies the V and J calls and clone size; D and trimming were determined from the DNA. Of around 92,000 clones in the sample, 83% were seen once. The data stem from a study of blood T cell repertoires in COVID-19.

This TCR came from a woman older than 75 with acute or convalescent COVID-19. Input material: peripheral blood. J is TRBJ2-7 and V is TRBV30; possible D gene TRBD2, 5 bases. CDR3 DNA: TGTGCCTGGAGTGTCCCAAGACTAAGTAGGGCCTACGAGCAGTACTTC. Its protein is CAWSVPRLSRAYEQYF.